The 2 T cell receptor beta chains below all came from one sample that was sequenced in a study of shared clonotypes between healthy human individuals. The data were produced by immunoSEQ multiplex PCR, yet TCRdb's version contains in-frame clones alone and is incomplete. Of about 1 million clones in the sample, around 74% were seen once. Sequenced sample: memory CD4+ T cells sorted from blood. Subset meaning: CD45RA-negative fraction. The receptors shown here come from a man between 18 and 35 years old in good health.

This rearrangement joins TRBV6-5 to TRBJ1-4, with 12 bases lining up with TRBD1. J gave up 6 bases and V 4 bases, and 3 bases lay outside the gene matches. This CDR3 is built from 15 residues. Germline values: CDR1 MNHEY, CDR2 SVGAGI. The CDR3 region is CASSWGQGAYEKLFF. For the CDR3, the DNA is TGTGCCAGCAGTTGGGGACAGGGGGCCTATGAAAAACTGTTTTTT.

The V and J genes are TRBV6-5 and TRBJ1-2; D unclear. From germline, CDR1 is MNHEY and CDR2 SVGAGI. The CDR3 loop spans 14 amino acids. Trimming stripped 2 bases from V and 1 base from J, with 8 bases between. The chain's CDR3 is CASSYLQFNYGYTF. For the CDR3, the DNA is TGTGCCAGCAGTTACCTACAGTTTAACTATGGCTACACCTTC.